The clone carrying this TCR beta chain was seen just once. This entry is derived from a study of shared clonotypes between healthy human individuals. About the research overall: The donor group consisted of a couple of women and a few men, aged 18 to 49.

V shed 3 bases and J 5 bases; nucleotides not matched to a gene: 3. Per germline, CDR1 SGHRS and CDR2 YFSETQ. CDR3 length: 13 residues. Tens of thousands of T cell genomes (approximately 180 ng DNA) went into each sorted-subset replicate. Profiling relied on immunoSEQ multiplex PCR, and the TCRdb table lists in-frame clones only, not all of them. The sample carries about 100,000 clones, just over 65% recorded once. The CD8 memory fraction combined CD45RO+ cells with TemRA cells (CCR7-negative CD45RA+). The chain recombines TRBV5-1 with TRBJ2-3; 7 bases align to TRBD1. The receptor comes from a woman younger than 45 in good health. The source material was memory CD8+ T cells sorted from blood. Subset meaning: CD45RO+ cells pooled with CCR7-negative TemRA cells. This CDR3 reads CASSWGQLDTQYF. The CDR3 bases are TGCGCCAGCAGCTGGGGACAGTTAGATACGCAGTATTTT.